Listed below are T cell receptor beta chains from one sample, sequenced in a study of blood T cell repertoires in COVID-19. Method: immunoSEQ multiplex PCR; TCRdb's copy keeps in-frame clones and lacks some. Here the sample spans 200,000 to 300,000 clones, roughly 91% being singletons. The sequenced material came from peripheral blood. The origin of the receptors is a man in his thirties or forties with COVID-19, enrolled during active disease. The conserved cysteine and the conserved F or W are not part of the CDR3 here. Fields, in order: V gene, clone size, D gene, CDR3 protein. D genes are given only for firm matches. Only part of the rows carry a size: once, few, many, or a class if the clone is expanded.

TRBV7-3 once TRBD1 ASSLTGQGAYGYT
TRBV4-2 . TRBD1 ASSPGQVNTEAF
TRBV20-1 . TRBD2 SASIAGGPLTQY
TRBV5-6 . . ASSFKGTGMNSPLH
TRBV3-1/TRBV3-2 . TRBD2 ASSQRQRGETQY
TRBV18 . TRBD1 ASSPLGQEAGEQF
TRBV10-3 few TRBD1 AMGQGDWNEQF
TRBV2 . . ASTVLRPYEQY
TRBV5-6 . . ASSSGVSSGNTIY
TRBV5-6 . TRBD1 ASSVDRVTKNIQY
TRBV14 . . ASSRTVNTGELF
TRBV11-1 . . ASSLTRGGGNTIY
TRBV18 . TRBD1 ASSPFSGTGGSYEQY
TRBV2 . . ASSGSGGGVKETQY
TRBV4-2 once . ASSQEGGYSYNEQF
TRBV10-2 . . ASSDVGRGPLNTEAF
TRBV10-1 . . ASSDQDGQF
TRBV6-1 . TRBD1 ASSGQGPDSNQPQH
TRBV5-6 . TRBD1 ASGRQGPTNEKLF
TRBV13 . . ASSLETHQETQY
TRBV19 . . ASSPTERSYNSPLH
TRBV5-1 . TRBD2 ASSFGGAYLREEQY
TRBV5-1 . TRBD2 ASSLEPGGGKTDTQY
TRBV3-1/TRBV3-2 . TRBD1 ASSLEGAATNEKLF
TRBV4-2 . TRBD1 ASSPDRDDYGYT
TRBV27 . TRBD1 ASSTDRVPGNTIY
TRBV3-1/TRBV3-2 . TRBD2 ASSQGLAASTDTQY